This TCR beta chain was captured in a study of cytomegalovirus exposure and HLA in healthy donors (dated by TCRdb to the late 2010s). Notes on the research overall: An earlier analysis of approximately 640 of the donors reported approximately 300 Gb of sequence data and 117 million unique TCR beta sequences from about 179 million T cells. The aim of the study was to test whether cataloging public T cell receptors could identify signatures of past pathogen exposure. On average, over 200,000 unique TCR beta nucleotide sequences were sequenced per donor among a few hundred genotyped donors of the cohort, with roughly 18% of those sequences being non-productive. Of the approximately 400 genotyped donors, less than 90% were placed in the genetic ancestry cluster associated with self-reported Caucasian donors. In the later analysis, no new phenotypic data were used to find candidate immune exposures; instead, reliance was placed on TCR beta sequences and their occurrence across donors. Both class I and class II loci were covered by HLA typing, at four-digit resolution. Every discovery cohort repertoire had been produced on one sequencing platform. Because of strong linkage in the cohort, roughly five DR-DQ haplotypes were treated as single units for association and clustering. A separate validation cohort of 100 to 150 different subjects was used in addition to the roughly 720-subject first cohort. An earlier analysis of several hundred of the donors applied high-throughput TCR beta sequencing to assess whether each TCR beta V gene segment acted as functional or pseudogenic. Donor age, sex, ethnicity and CMV serostatus were compiled alongside the repertoire data. In a later genetic analysis, genome-wide SNP genotypes for 398 of the 666 donors were used, and that subset was treated as a discovery cohort. The study profiled the T cell repertoires of under 700 subjects by immunosequencing and related them to cytomegalovirus serostatus. Typing coverage differed by locus: A, B, C, DRB1 and DQB1 were typed in roughly 629-630 donors, DQA1 in about 500, DPA1 in around 580, and DPB1 in 400 to 480. The study combined high-throughput TCR immunosequencing, statistical association of individual TCRs with disease status, and machine learning to predict cytomegalovirus infection status. About 280 gigabases of sequencing data and roughly 81 million unique TCR sequences made up an early release that covered several hundred HLA-typed donors. A later analysis re-examined previously published TCR beta repertoires from about 700 donors and added high-resolution HLA genotyping to investigate patterns of TCR occurrence. The investigation overall reported the following: A further reported finding was that TCR beta sequences accurately predicted the HLA-A and HLA-B alleles for most subjects in the first cohort. The sequencing pipeline was judged likely to have produced a cluster of highly shared sequence variants as a technical artifact. Assigning TCR associations to individual alleles was difficult when HLA alleles, especially DR and DQ, strongly co-occurred. In an earlier analysis of fewer than 700 of the donors, most TCR beta V segments appeared in productive rearrangements about 87% or about 30% of the time, broadly matching IMGT annotations. The presence/absence analyses assumed that sequencing depth was roughly uniform across donors, and that assumption may not be true. Cytomegalovirus status was reported to be diagnosed by the classifier with high specificity and sensitivity in both the original and validation cohorts. Some IMGT-functional V segments, including TRBV6-2 and TRBV6-3, could not be distinguished by the 87-base-pair reads and were therefore excluded. Linkage disequilibrium might explain the correlated functional status among segregating V segments, but an unknown experimental factor could not be excluded. CMV serostatus was the only immune exposure information available for the cohort. Because HLA typing was unavailable for some donors at each locus, only the typed subset was used in association tests. In the study, around 160 TCR beta chains were listed as associated with cytomegalovirus. An association between a missense DCLRE1C variant and V-gene and J-gene trimming of TCR beta chains was found in a later genetic analysis and replicated in an independent cohort. A later analysis found that most CMV-associated TCR beta chains appeared HLA-restricted, with HLA associations seemingly driven largely by CMV exposure. A later analysis found that HLA-associated TCR beta chains were more clonally expanded and had lower generation probabilities than equally common non-associated chains. The authors suggested that the approach could potentially be generalized to other disease states and immunological phenotypes. According to a later analysis, TCR association rates differed among HLA loci, with DRB1 alleles showing the most associated TCRs and HLA-C alleles showing the fewest. In vitro tests confirmed that a few of the cytomegalovirus-associated TCR beta chains recognize cytomegalovirus antigens. In this cohort, only TCR beta chains were sequenced, and detectable features were limited by the absence of alpha or paired-chain data. Because counts were too low, 15 or so rarely observed V segments, including chromosome 9 orphons, were excluded from the earlier analysis of 587 of the donors. In a later genetic analysis, fewer N-insertions in productive TCRs were reported among donors in an Asian-associated ancestry cluster than the roughly 670-donor mean. According to a later analysis, parvovirus B19, influenza, CMV and Epstein-Barr virus appeared linked to several top co-occurrence clusters. Most TCR sequences were observed very rarely across donors, whereas some public TCRs were present in many individuals. In a later analysis, around 17,000 TCR beta sequences were associated with specific HLA alleles at a false discovery rate of 0.05.

V is reduced by 4 bases and J by 0 bases, leaving a spacing of 10 bases between them. CDR1 and CDR2 are drawn from the germline V gene: SGHVS, FNYEAQ. From the cysteine through the phenylalanine, the CDR3 covers 15 amino acids. Only the CDR3 region is kept as DNA, spanning 45 bases read in frame from base 1. The cohort was made up of 666 healthy bone marrow donors. Cohort members were all nominally healthy when sampled, although unrecorded immune exposures were likely present. The donor was CMV seronegative and belonged to the group of several hundred seronegative cohort members. A peripheral blood sample was provided by each donor, and peripheral blood mononuclear cells were used for TCR beta sequencing. The Qiagen DNeasy Blood Extraction Kit was used to extract genomic DNA from the blood cell samples. Comment on this clone: Its antigen is unknown. Base qualities are not recorded, but no much larger clone differs from it by a single base.

The library came from the immunoSEQ multiplex PCR assay. A mixture of 60 forward primers for TCR Vbeta segments and 13 reverse primers for TCR Jbeta segments was used in the multiplex PCR. Amplification of the CDR3 region of rearranged TCR beta genes was performed with a multiplex PCR assay on genomic DNA. Amplified TCR beta libraries were sequenced as 87-base-pair reads on the Illumina HiSeq System. Per the authors' processing: A later analysis counted 65 million to 90 million unique TCR beta chains across the roughly 700 repertoires, and about 10 million of these chains were shared by at least two donors. To remove PCR and sequencing errors, raw reads were error-corrected and collapsed into unique sequences using a nearest-neighbor algorithm that merged closely related sequences. V, D and J gene segments were assigned by aligning CDR3 sequences to IMGT reference sequences. For a sequence to be retained, at least a six-nucleotide match to both a V gene segment and a J gene segment was required. A rearrangement was called productive if the CDR3 had no stop codons and remained in frame with V and J, and every other rearrangement was called non-productive. Following IMGT convention, CDR3 was defined as the stretch from the second conserved V-encoded cysteine to the conserved J-encoded phenylalanine. Sequences without an unambiguous match to a single V gene segment were excluded from the earlier analysis of about 630 of the donors. An earlier analysis of 550 to 650 of the donors classified V segments as functional when productive rearrangements were above 56.7% and as segregating when the standard deviation between donors was above 5%. To diagnose cytomegalovirus status from the catalog of TCR beta chain sequences, a statistical classification framework was built. A later analysis assigned V and J genes by comparing TCR nucleotide sequences with IMGT/GENE-DB human TR gene sequences. Using the TCRdist pipeline, a later analysis assigned CDR3 sequences along with most-parsimonious VDJ recombination scenarios. In a later analysis, each TCR beta chain was defined by its CDR3 amino acid sequence together with its V-gene family, and reads without a unique V-gene family were excluded. In a later analysis, fewer than 650 highly shared, low-generation-probability nucleotide sequences were removed to address suspected cross-contamination and a sequencing artifact. In a later analysis, a clonal expansion index for each public chain was calculated from normalized within-repertoire ranks of inferred template counts. A later analysis computed generation probabilities with a VDJ recombination model fitted to out-of-frame rearrangements, and checked the results against IGoR. In a later analysis, TCR-TCR, TCR-HLA and TCR-CMV co-occurrence was scored with hypergeometric tests, and a repertoire-size bias correction was applied to TCR pairs. False discovery rates were estimated in a later analysis by permuting HLA or CMV assignments 20 times. In a later analysis, co-occurring TCRs were grouped using DBSCAN, and TCRdist sequence similarity was added for clustering within HLA-allele-positive subsets. For co-occurrence clustering, repertoires with fewer than 30,000 or more than 120,000 public chains were excluded, along with about five repertoires with anomalous nucleotide sharing. TCRdb carries this immuneACCESS record with in-frame sequences only. Its versions omit some clonotypes, under half of them owing to an unresolved V gene in the studies checked, with the rest unexplained. V and J calls and clone size are copied from that table; D and trimming were computed from the DNA. Recorded for this sample are about 94,000 clones; about four fifths of them occurred a single time. The ten largest clones take up over 3% of the sample.

The sequence joins TRBV7-6 to TRBJ2-1; a weak D assignment points to TRBD1 (5 bases agree). The material sequenced was PBMCs. The TCR originated in a woman between 35 and 50 years old in good health and CMV-seronegative. The nucleotide sequence reads TGTGCCAGCAGCTCCCAGGGTAGCTCCTACAATGAGCAGTTCTTC. Its protein reads: CASSSQGSSYNEQFF.